This TCR beta chain was identified during a study of cytomegalovirus exposure and HLA in healthy donors. General study points: Reports indicated that the classifier achieved high specificity and sensitivity in diagnosing cytomegalovirus status. Because they were indistinguishable, some V segments, including TRBV6-2 and TRBV6-3, were excluded. When a later analysis was performed, an Asian-associated ancestry cluster reportedly had fewer N-insertions than the approximately 690-donor mean.

Note on this clone: Its target is unknown.

Trimming cost V 0 bases and J 0 bases, with 10 bases left between them. Germline assignment: CDR1 SGHDT and CDR2 YYEEEE. This CDR3 is 16 amino acids long. PCR primers comprised 60 Vbeta and 13 Jbeta primers. This table comes from immunoSEQ multiplex PCR, and its TCRdb copy is limited to in-frame clones, with some not included. The table lists approximately 110,000 clones, around 75% of them singletons. Sequenced input: PBMCs. The chain has TRBV5-6 and TRBJ1-5; no clear D gene. This clonotype originated in a man in his forties in good health and CMV-seronegative. The CDR3 coding sequence is TGTGCCAGCAGCTTGGGGGCTGACCATAGCAATCAGCCCCAGCATTTT. Translating gives CASSLGADHSNQPQHF.